This entry is about one T cell receptor (beta chain). Its antigen is still unknown. This sample stems from a study of cytomegalovirus exposure and HLA in healthy donors. Primers: 60 Vbeta forward and 13 Jbeta reverse. The data were produced by immunoSEQ multiplex PCR, yet TCRdb's version contains in-frame clones alone and is incomplete. The sample holds around 200,000 clones; roughly four fifths are singletons and the top ten take approximately 2.1%. Points from the study as a whole: By a later analysis, the bulk of CMV-associated TCR beta chains appeared HLA-restricted.

From germline, CDR1 is SNHLY and CDR2 FYNNEI. Trimming cost V 6 bases and J 1 base; bases outside gene matches: 12. The CDR3 totals 16 residues. This sequence originates from a man aged 25-45 years in good health and CMV-seronegative. The chain joins TRBV2 to TRBJ2-7; 7 nucleotides align to TRBD2. Sequenced material: PBMCs. The CDR3 nucleotides read TGTGCCAGCAGCGAACGATCTAGCGGAGCGTCCTACGAGCAGTACTTC. It translates to CASSERSSGASYEQYF.